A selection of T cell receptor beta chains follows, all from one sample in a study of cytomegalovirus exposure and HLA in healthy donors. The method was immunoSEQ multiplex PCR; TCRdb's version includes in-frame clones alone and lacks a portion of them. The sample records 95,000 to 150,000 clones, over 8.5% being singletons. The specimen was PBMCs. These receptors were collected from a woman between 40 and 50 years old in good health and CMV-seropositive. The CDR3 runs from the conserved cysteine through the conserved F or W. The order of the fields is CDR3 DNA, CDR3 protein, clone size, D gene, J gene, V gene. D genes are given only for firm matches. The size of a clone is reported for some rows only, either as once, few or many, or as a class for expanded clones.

DNA: TGTGCCAGCAGCGTAAGCGGGGCGAACACCGGGGAGCTGTTTTTT
CDR3: CASSVSGANTGELFF
size: -
D: TRBD2
J: TRBJ2-2
V: TRBV9

DNA: TGTGCCAGTTGGGACAGAGGATACGAGCAGTACTTC
CDR3: CASWDRGYEQYF
size: few
D: TRBD1
J: TRBJ2-7
V: TRBV10-3

DNA: TGTGCCAGCAGCGGACACCCAACTAATGAAAAACTGTTTTTT
CDR3: CASSGHPTNEKLFF
size: -
D: -
J: TRBJ1-4
V: TRBV5-8

DNA: TGTGCCTCCGGGGGGGGACTCAGCCCCCATGCTTTCTTT
CDR3: CASGGGLSPHAFF
size: few
D: -
J: TRBJ1-1
V: TRBV2

DNA: TGTGCCAGCAACTCCACTCTATATAGCAATCAGCCCCAGCATTTT
CDR3: CASNSTLYSNQPQHF
size: few
D: -
J: TRBJ1-5
V: TRBV7-2

DNA: TGTGCCTGGAGTACCGGACAGATTTCCTACGAGCAGTACTTC
CDR3: CAWSTGQISYEQYF
size: -
D: -
J: TRBJ2-7
V: TRBV30

DNA: TGTGCCAGCAGCCAAGAGCCCCAGGGTTGGAAGAACACCATATATTTT
CDR3: CASSQEPQGWKNTIYF
size: few
D: -
J: TRBJ1-3
V: TRBV4-2

DNA: TGTGCCAGCAGCTCCGGACGGATTCGGGACACAGATACGCAGTATTTT
CDR3: CASSSGRIRDTDTQYF
size: few
D: -
J: TRBJ2-3
V: TRBV5-6

DNA: TGTGCCAGCAGTGGACAGCTTCGCTCCTATAATTCACCCCTCCACTTT
CDR3: CASSGQLRSYNSPLHF
size: few
D: -
J: TRBJ1-6
V: TRBV6-1

DNA: TGTGCCAGCAGCTTGGGGGGACTAGCGGGGGGCCTATCAGATACGCAGTATTTT
CDR3: CASSLGGLAGGLSDTQYF
size: few
D: TRBD2
J: TRBJ2-3
V: TRBV5-4

DNA: TGTGCCAGCAGCCGTCGGGACTCGGCAGCCTACGAGCAGTACTTC
CDR3: CASSRRDSAAYEQYF
size: -
D: -
J: TRBJ2-7
V: TRBV4-2

DNA: TGCGCCAGCAGCTTGGAGGCCGGGCGGGGCTATGGCTACACCTTC
CDR3: CASSLEAGRGYGYTF
size: -
D: -
J: TRBJ1-2
V: TRBV5-1

DNA: TGCAGCGTTCAAGCGGCCCAGGGCTCCTACGAGCAGTACTTC
CDR3: CSVQAAQGSYEQYF
size: -
D: -
J: TRBJ2-7
V: TRBV29-1

DNA: TGTGCCAGCACCAACGTGGCGAACACTGAAGCTTTCTTT
CDR3: CASTNVANTEAFF
size: -
D: -
J: TRBJ1-1
V: TRBV19

DNA: TGTGCCAGCAGCTTGGACAGTTTCGGTTATGGCTACACCTTC
CDR3: CASSLDSFGYGYTF
size: few
D: -
J: TRBJ1-2
V: TRBV11-2

DNA: TGTGCCAGCAGCGTAACAGGGAACACTGAAGCTTTCTTT
CDR3: CASSVTGNTEAFF
size: few
D: -
J: TRBJ1-1
V: TRBV6-1

DNA: TGCGCCAGCAGCCAACAGGGGGATAATGAAAAACTGTTTTTT
CDR3: CASSQQGDNEKLFF
size: few
D: TRBD1
J: TRBJ1-4
V: TRBV5-1

DNA: TGCGCCAGCAGCTCACAGGGGGCGTATGAAAAACTGTTTTTT
CDR3: CASSSQGAYEKLFF
size: few
D: TRBD1
J: TRBJ1-4
V: TRBV5-1

DNA: TGTGCCATCAGAGAGGGACAGGCGAACTATGGCTACACCTTC
CDR3: CAIREGQANYGYTF
size: few
D: TRBD1
J: TRBJ1-2
V: TRBV10-3

DNA: TGTGCCAGCAGTTATCGGGTTGACACTGAAGCTTTCTTT
CDR3: CASSYRVDTEAFF
size: few
D: -
J: TRBJ1-1
V: TRBV6-5

DNA: TGTGCCAGTAGTTATCCGCGGACACAACCATATGGCTACACCTTC
CDR3: CASSYPRTQPYGYTF
size: -
D: -
J: TRBJ1-2
V: TRBV19

DNA: TGTGCCAGCAGCTTGAGGATATTAGCGGGGGGTTCGAACACCGGGGAGCTGTTTTTT
CDR3: CASSLRILAGGSNTGELFF
size: few
D: TRBD2
J: TRBJ2-2
V: TRBV7-8

DNA: TGTGCCAGCAGCTTGGGCGGATGGAACACTGAAGCTTTCTTT
CDR3: CASSLGGWNTEAFF
size: -
D: -
J: TRBJ1-1
V: TRBV5-6

DNA: TGTGCCAGCAGCTCGCCACTCGAATACAATGAGCAGTTCTTC
CDR3: CASSSPLEYNEQFF
size: few
D: -
J: TRBJ2-1
V: TRBV5-6

DNA: TGTGCCAGCAGCCCGATAAGGACTAGCGGGTACGAGCAGTACTTC
CDR3: CASSPIRTSGYEQYF
size: few
D: TRBD2
J: TRBJ2-7
V: TRBV7-9

DNA: TGCGCCAGCAGCCAAGATTTGGGGCAGGGGGCGTACAATGAGCAGTTCTTC
CDR3: CASSQDLGQGAYNEQFF
size: -
D: TRBD1
J: TRBJ2-1
V: TRBV4-1

DNA: TGTGCCAGCATGCGGAGTTTGAACACTGAAGCTTTCTTT
CDR3: CASMRSLNTEAFF
size: few
D: -
J: TRBJ1-1
V: TRBV7-6

DNA: TGTGCCACTACCCGACAGTCGAACACTGAAGCTTTCTTT
CDR3: CATTRQSNTEAFF
size: -
D: -
J: TRBJ1-1
V: TRBV18

DNA: TGTGCCATCAGGGGGGCGGTCTACACAGATACGCAGTATTTT
CDR3: CAIRGAVYTDTQYF
size: many
D: -
J: TRBJ2-3
V: TRBV10-3

DNA: TGTGCCAGCAGCTTAATATCGCAGTCCTCTGGGGCCAACGTCCTGACTTTC
CDR3: CASSLISQSSGANVLTF
size: -
D: -
J: TRBJ2-6
V: TRBV7-9